Listed here are 5 T cell receptor beta chains from one sample, sequenced in a study of blood T cell repertoires in COVID-19. Only in-frame clones appear in the TCRdb table, and some are missing; sequencing was by immunoSEQ multiplex PCR. The profile covers hundreds of thousands of clones, with roughly nine tenths appearing a single time and roughly 2.2% taken by the ten largest. The sequencing input was peripheral blood. These receptors were obtained from a woman aged 50 to 60 who had recovered from COVID-19.

This clone was detected only once. The rearrangement links TRBV12-5 to TRBJ2-3, with D unresolved. The germline V gene has CDR1 LGHNT and CDR2 FRNRAP. Trimming left V 5 bases short and J 10 bases short, with 13 bases between. This CDR3 has 12 residues. The CDR3: CASGIHREPQYF. CDR3 nucleotides: TGTGCTAGTGGTATCCACAGAGAACCGCAGTATTTT.

A single count supports this clone. The rearrangement uses TRBV2 and TRBJ1-2; 9 bases fit TRBD1. Per germline, CDR1 SNHLY and CDR2 FYNNEI. CDR3 length equals 14 residues. V lost 5 bases, J lost 4 bases, and 5 bases stayed unmatched. The CDR3 loop is CASSPGQGPYGYTF. DNA for the CDR3: TGTGCCAGCAGTCCCGGACAGGGGCCCTATGGCTACACCTTC.

This chain joins TRBV3-1 (or the pseudogene TRBV3-2) and TRBJ1-1, with D possibly matching TRBD1 (5 bases). Germline CDR1 is LGHDT and CDR2 is YNNKEL (reference sequence). This CDR3 has 13 residues. V lost 1 base and J 10 bases, leaving 13 bases between the germline ends. The CDR3 region is CASSQGGSGGAFF. The CDR3 DNA reads as TGTGCCAGCAGCCAAGGCGGGTCGGGGGGAGCTTTCTTT.

This chain uses TRBV5-1 with TRBJ2-6, with TRBD1 as a possible D gene (5 bases). The CDR3 contains 13 residues. CDR1 and CDR2 (germline): SGHRS, YFSETQ. V was cut by 7 bases and J by 5 bases, with 10 bases left in between. CDR3 coding DNA: TGCGCCAGCGGCCAGGGCAGGGCCAACGTCCTGACTTTC. Translation gives CASGQGRANVLTF.

This chain links TRBV28 with TRBJ2-1; 11 positions match TRBD2. There are 15 residues in the CDR3. The ends lost 7 bases at V and 4 bases at J; junction bases unmatched: 6. The V gene's germline CDR1 is MDHEN and CDR2 SYDVKM. As DNA, the CDR3 is TGTGCCAGCATTACCGGGACTAGCGGATACAATGAGCAGTTCTTC. Amino acid sequence: CASITGTSGYNEQFF.